These 32 T cell receptor beta chains share one sample of origin, sequenced in a study of shared clonotypes between healthy human individuals. The assay was immunoSEQ multiplex PCR, and TCRdb's table has in-frame clones only and misses some. The sample lists just over 2,000,000 clones; approximately 95% were seen once. The sample was naive CD4+ T cells sorted from blood. Subset in this sample: CD45RA+ positively selected. The receptors here all came from a young man in good health.

The chain has TRBV5-1 and TRBJ2-3; 8 positions match TRBD1. The CDR3 is 14 amino acids. CDR1 SGHRS and CDR2 YFSETQ come from the germline V gene. Germline trimming cut 4 bases from V and 6 bases from J; bases unmatched to any gene: 7. The CDR3 DNA sequence: TGCGCCAGCAGCAACAGGGGGTTGCGCGATACGCAGTATTTT. Protein: CASSNRGLRDTQYF.

Concerning this clone: Within the sample, other DNA sequences also encode this same CDR3. This CDR3 reads CASSLGGSSGNTIYF. The CDR3 DNA reads TGCGCCAGCAGCTTGGGCGGGTCCTCTGGAAACACCATATATTTT. V and J are TRBV5-1 and TRBJ1-3, with D unclear. The CDR3 runs 15 residues. Germline V gene sequence: CDR1 SGHRS, CDR2 YFSETQ. Trimming removed 0 bases at V and 0 bases at J, with 7 bases between.

The J gene is TRBJ2-3, the V gene TRBV5-4; 15 bases match TRBD2. Germline-derived CDR1 and CDR2 are SGHNT and YYREEE (reference sequence). The CDR3 is 16 amino acids. With V trimmed by 3 bases and J by 7 bases, 6 bases remained unmatched. CDR3 sequence (DNA): TGTGCCAGCAGCTCGGTCGGGACTAGCGGGAGGCATACGCAGTATTTT. Translation: CASSSVGTSGRHTQYF.

J is TRBJ1-6 and V is TRBV2, with D uncertain. V gave up 6 bases and J gave up 9 bases, with 9 bases separating them. The CDR3 extends over 12 amino acids. CDR1 and CDR2 from the germline V gene are SNHLY and FYNNEI. The CDR3 loop is CASRSSVSPLHF. CDR3 nucleotide sequence: TGTGCCAGCAGAAGCAGCGTTTCACCCCTCCACTTT.

For this clone: A much larger clone differs by one base, so this may be a read error. Additional DNA sequences in this sample encode the identical CDR3. The rearrangement uses TRBV5-6 and TRBJ1-1; the D gene is possibly TRBD1 (6 bases). CDR3 length: 15 amino acids. Per germline, CDR1 SGHDT and CDR2 YYEEEE. The CDR3: CASSVRTVLNTEAFF. The DNA for the CDR3 is TGCGCCAGCAGCGTAAGGACAGTTTTGAACACTGAAGCTTTCTTT.

This chain uses TRBV27 with TRBJ2-5; 9 bases fit TRBD1. The CDR3 loop spans 14 amino acids. CDR1 and CDR2 (germline): MNHEY, SMNVEV (reference sequence). With V trimmed by 4 bases and J by 3 bases, 3 bases remained unmatched. This CDR3 is CASSYRGREETQYF. CDR3 sequence (DNA): TGTGCCAGCAGTTACAGGGGGCGCGAAGAGACCCAGTACTTC.

The chain couples TRBV7-8 to TRBJ1-2, with 8 bases that match TRBD1. Per the germline V gene, CDR1 is SGHVS and CDR2 is FQNEAQ. The length of the CDR3 is 15 residues. V lost 5 bases, J lost 6 bases, and 11 bases stayed unmatched. CDR3 sequence reads: CASSRIQGALHGYTF. The CDR3 region has the DNA TGTGCCAGCAGCCGAATCCAGGGGGCCCTCCATGGCTACACCTTC.

The chain has TRBV7-9 and TRBJ2-7, with TRBD2 matching over 7 bases. Germline CDR1 is SEHNR and CDR2 is FQNEAQ (reference sequence). The J segment lost 3 bases and the V segment lost 5 bases, leaving 10 bases of the junction unmatched. The CDR3 has 15 amino acids. The CDR3 region has the DNA TGTGCCAGCAGCGGGCGGGACTACCCCAACTACGAGCAGTACTTC. Its translation is CASSGRDYPNYEQYF.

This chain links TRBV5-6 with TRBJ2-5; D possibly matches TRBD1 or TRBD2 (5 bases each). Germline CDR1 is SGHDT and CDR2 is YYEEEE. V was shortened by 1 base and J by 1 base, with 11 bases between the two germline ends. This CDR3 is built from 15 residues. The CDR3: CASSLMGRTQETQYF. In DNA form, the CDR3 reads TGTGCCAGCAGCTTGATGGGACGCACCCAAGAGACCCAGTACTTC. Full variable domain (rest looked up from reference TRBV5-6 and TRBJ2-5): DAGVTQSPTHLIKTRGQQVTLRCSPKSGHDTVSWYQQALGQGPQFIFQYYEEEERQRGNFPDRFSGHQFPNYSSELNVNALLLGDSALYLCASSLMGRTQETQYFGPGTRLLVL.

The chain uses TRBV5-1 and TRBJ1-3; D is undetermined. Trimming removed 3 bases at V and 4 bases at J, with 11 bases between. Germline V CDR1 and CDR2: SGHRS, YFSETQ. The CDR3 spans 14 residues. CDR3: CASSSGWEGNTIYF. The CDR3 DNA reads TGCGCCAGCAGCTCCGGTTGGGAGGGAAACACCATATATTTT.

The CDR3 nucleotides read TGTGCCAGCAGTGTCTACCCCAGGGGGCCCACTGAAGCTTTCTTT. This translates into CASSVYPRGPTEAFF. The chain uses TRBV6-1 and TRBJ1-1; 8 bases are a match to TRBD1. CDR3 size: 15 residues. Germline lookup yields CDR1 MNHNS and CDR2 SASEGT. Losses at the gene ends were 4 bases for V and 4 bases for J; bases not matched to a gene: 8.

The chain uses TRBV5-4 and TRBJ2-7; 7 bases are a match to TRBD1. The CDR3 sequence is 15 residues long. Germline-derived CDR1 and CDR2 are SGHNT and YYREEE (reference sequence). V shed 0 bases, J shed 5 bases, and the junction held 8 bases outside the gene matches. The CDR3 is CASSLEGAPRNEQYF. For the CDR3, the DNA is TGTGCCAGCAGCTTGGAGGGGGCGCCTCGGAACGAGCAGTACTTC.

CDR3 in amino acids: CSAGGSQETQYF. The CDR3 DNA reads TGCTCAGCGGGAGGCAGTCAAGAGACCCAGTACTTC. The chain links TRBV29-1 to TRBJ2-5; TRBD2 agrees at 9 bases. This CDR3 contains 12 residues. Germline assignment: CDR1 SQVTM and CDR2 ANQGSEA.

This sequence joins TRBV5-1 and TRBJ2-7; TRBD2 is a possible D gene (5 bases). Trimming took off 4 bases at V and 2 bases at J, with 10 bases between the two ends. Germline CDR1 SGHRS, CDR2 YFSETQ. The CDR3 extends over 13 amino acids. CDR3 bases: TGCGCCAGCAGCCCCCCGAGGGCCTACGAGCAGTACTTC. Protein sequence: CASSPPRAYEQYF.

This chain links TRBV7-9 with TRBJ2-7, with a weak D call TRBD1 (5 bases). Germline V lookup: CDR1 SEHNR, CDR2 FQNEAQ (reference sequence). V lost 3 bases, J lost 2 bases, and 11 bases lay in between. The CDR3 runs to 14 residues. The CDR3 nucleotides are TGTGCCAGCAGCTTCGGCAAGGGGACCTACGAGCAGTACTTC. As protein: CASSFGKGTYEQYF.

This clone was recorded only once. The chain couples TRBV7-2 to TRBJ2-7, with 12 bases matching TRBD2. CDR1 SGHTA and CDR2 FQGNSA come from the germline V gene. This CDR3 has 14 residues. Trimming took 5 bases from V and 4 from J; bases not matched to a gene: 3. CDR3 in amino acids: CASSRLAGEYEQYF. The DNA for the CDR3 is TGTGCCAGCAGCCGACTAGCGGGAGAGTACGAGCAGTACTTC.

The gene calls are TRBV7-9 and TRBJ1-1; TRBD1 agrees at 8 bases. The CDR3 has 16 amino acids. V was clipped by 1 base and J by 5 bases; unmatched bases: 9. The V gene's germline CDR1 is SEHNR and CDR2 FQNEAQ (reference sequence). The CDR3 region has the DNA TGTGCCAGCAGCTTAGTACCACAGGGGGTAGGTACTGAAGCTTTCTTT. Amino acid sequence: CASSLVPQGVGTEAFF. Combining the CDR3 with reference TRBV7-9 and TRBJ1-1 gives the whole variable domain DTGVSQNPRHKITKRGQNVTFRCDPISEHNRLYWYRQTLGQGPEFLTYFQNEAQLEKSRLLSDRFSAERPKGSFSTLEIQRTEQGDSAMYLCASSLVPQGVGTEAFFGQGTRLTVV.

The V gene is TRBV7-2, the J gene TRBJ2-2; 14 bases line up with TRBD2. The CDR3 covers 16 residues. Trimming cost V 1 base and J 6 bases; bases outside gene matches: 1. Germline V gene lookup returns CDR1 SGHTA and CDR2 FQGNSA. CDR3 nucleotides: TGTGCCAGCAGCTTAGGGACTAGCGGGAGGCCCGGGGAGCTGTTTTTT. It codes for CASSLGTSGRPGELFF. The full variable domain, its missing parts supplied by reference TRBV7-2 and TRBJ2-2, is GAGVSQSPSNKVTEKGKDVELRCDPISGHTALYWYRQSLGQGLEFLIYFQGNSAPDKSGLPSDRFSAERTGGSVSTLTIQRTQQEDSAVYLCASSLGTSGRPGELFFGEGSRLTVL.

This chain connects TRBV6-1 to TRBJ2-5; either TRBD1 or TRBD2 may fit D (5 bases each). The CDR3 consists of 15 residues. Trimming pared 4 bases from V and 5 bases from J, leaving 17 bases between. Per the germline V gene, CDR1 is MNHNS and CDR2 is SASEGT. The CDR3 coding sequence is TGTGCCAGCAGTGGACCTACACTAGGGGTGGAGACCCAGTACTTC. Its translation is CASSGPTLGVETQYF.

The chain uses TRBV7-9 and TRBJ1-5; D call uncertain. V gave up 2 bases and J gave up 5 bases, with 10 bases separating them. The CDR3 is 14 residues long. Germline V gene lookup returns CDR1 SEHNR and CDR2 FQNEAQ (reference sequence). The CDR3 loop reads CASSLSSGDQPQHF. The CDR3 DNA reads TGTGCCAGCAGCTTATCTTCCGGTGATCAGCCCCAGCATTTT.

Concerning this clone: The same CDR3 arises from other DNA sequences in this sample as well. The V call is TRBV19, the J call TRBJ2-7; D remains ambiguous. V was cut by 1 base and J by 4 bases, with 11 bases left in between. The CDR3 has 14 residues. The germline CDR1 and CDR2 sequences are LNHDA and SQIVND (reference sequence). CDR3 sequence reads: CASSIGAGPYEQYF. CDR3 sequence (DNA): TGTGCCAGTAGTATAGGTGCCGGGCCTTACGAGCAGTACTTC.

This CDR3 is CSVPGQGWTDTQYF. CDR3 DNA sequence: TGCAGCGTCCCGGGACAGGGTTGGACAGATACGCAGTATTTT. The J gene is TRBJ2-3, the V gene TRBV29-1; 9 positions agree with TRBD1. Germline loops: CDR1 SQVTM, CDR2 ANQGSEA. The CDR3 extends over 14 amino acids. V was pared by 6 bases and J by 3 bases, with 7 bases of the junction left unmatched.

The chain has TRBV10-1 and TRBJ1-3, with 7 bases that match TRBD1. Germline-derived CDR1 and CDR2 are WNHNN and SYGVQD (reference sequence). CDR3 length: 16 residues. With V trimmed by 3 bases and J by 0 bases, 5 bases remained unmatched. Here the CDR3 DNA reads TGCGCCAGCAGTGACGGGACAGCAGGCTCTGGAAACACCATATATTTT. This encodes CASSDGTAGSGNTIYF.

The chain links TRBV6-6 to TRBJ1-2; a possible D gene is TRBD1 (6 bases). CDR3 length: 14 amino acids. The V and J ends lost 4 bases and 6 bases respectively, with 15 bases between them. Looked up from germline, CDR1 is MNHNY and CDR2 is SVGAGI (reference sequence). In DNA, the CDR3 is TGTGCCAGCAGTTCCGGAACAGGGTGGGATGGCTACACCTTC. It specifies CASSSGTGWDGYTF.

This clone has a single count. The chain links TRBV30 to TRBJ1-5; D might be TRBD1 (5 bases). V gave up 0 bases and J gave up 6 bases, with 15 bases separating them. The germline V gene encodes CDR1 GTSNPN and CDR2 SVGIG (reference sequence). CDR3 length equals 15 residues. The DNA for the CDR3 is TGTGCCTGGAGTGTATTCCAGGGAAATGTTCAGCCCCAGCATTTT. Protein: CAWSVFQGNVQPQHF.

The chain carries TRBV9 and TRBJ2-1; 10 positions match TRBD2. Losses at the gene ends were 0 bases for V and 10 bases for J; bases not matched to a gene: 1. The CDR3 has 13 amino acids. CDR1 is SGDLS and CDR2 is YYNGEE in the germline V gene. CDR3 residues: CASSVGLAGEQFF. As DNA, the CDR3 is TGTGCCAGCAGCGTAGGACTAGCGGGCGAGCAGTTCTTC.

As for this clone: This specimen includes other DNA sequences encoding the same CDR3. This chain uses TRBV11-2 with TRBJ2-7, with no clear D. Between the trimmed V and J ends, which lost 5 bases and 2 bases, there was a span of 4 bases. This CDR3 region has 11 residues. Germline V gives CDR1 SGHAT, CDR2 FQNNGV. The CDR3 DNA is TGTGCCAGCAGCCCGGCCTACGAGCAGTACTTC. Its translation is CASSPAYEQYF.

J is TRBJ1-1 and V is TRBV6-1; tentative D call: TRBD1 (5 bases). Between the trimmed V and J ends, which lost 1 base and 3 bases, there was a span of 15 bases. The CDR3 covers 16 residues. Germline V CDR1 and CDR2: MNHNS, SASEGT. The CDR3 reads CASSEVAGPWDTEAFF. The CDR3 nucleotides are TGTGCCAGCAGTGAAGTTGCGGGGCCTTGGGACACTGAAGCTTTCTTT.

This CDR3 reads CASSVFPGPNNEQFF. The CDR3 DNA is TGTGCCAGCAGCGTCTTTCCGGGACCTAACAATGAGCAGTTCTTC. V gene TRBV9 combines with J gene TRBJ2-1; D is tentatively TRBD1 or TRBD2 (5 bases each). V was shortened by 2 bases and J by 5 bases, with 14 bases between the two germline ends. CDR3 length equals 15 residues. The germline V gene encodes CDR1 SGDLS and CDR2 YYNGEE.

The CDR3 loop reads CASSQGLAETYEQYF. The CDR3 DNA reads TGCGCCAGCAGCCAAGGACTAGCGGAGACCTACGAGCAGTACTTC. This rearrangement joins TRBV4-3 to TRBJ2-7, with TRBD2 identical over 9 bases. CDR1 and CDR2 (germline): LGHNA, YSLEER. V gave up 1 base and J gave up 2 bases; unmatched junction bases: 3. This CDR3 region has 15 residues.

CDR3 DNA: TGTGCCAGCAGTCATGCGGGAGGGGGCTACAATGAGCAGTTCTTC. Translating it yields CASSHAGGGYNEQFF. This chain joins TRBV25-1 and TRBJ2-1, with TRBD2 matching 9 bases. J lost 3 bases, V lost 5 bases, and 5 bases had no gene match. CDR1 MGHDK and CDR2 SYGVNS come from the germline V gene. This CDR3 comprises 15 residues.

V usage is TRBV7-2 and J usage is TRBJ2-3; the match to TRBD2 covers 13 bases. Trimming took 2 bases from V and 1 from J; bases not matched to a gene: 9. CDR3 length: 19 residues. Germline assignment: CDR1 SGHTA and CDR2 FQGNSA. The CDR3 region has the DNA TGTGCCAGCAGCTTATCAACAGGGGGACTAGCGGGACGCACAGATACGCAGTATTTT. Amino acid sequence: CASSLSTGGLAGRTDTQYF.